These 15 T cell receptor beta chains were all obtained from the same sample, sequenced in a study of blood T cell repertoires in COVID-19. Sequencing was performed with immunoSEQ multiplex PCR; in TCRdb, only in-frame clones are kept and a portion is missing. The sample lists 150,000 or so clones, around 83% occurring once. Sequencing was done on a sample of peripheral blood. Receptor source: an older woman with COVID-19, enrolled during active disease.

The chain recombines TRBV11-2 with TRBJ1-6; D ambiguous. Per germline, CDR1 SGHAT and CDR2 FQNNGV. The V end was cut by 3 bases, the J end by 4 bases, with 13 bases between. This CDR3 contains 16 residues. DNA of the CDR3: TGTGCCAGCAGCTTTGGATGGGCCGGATATAATTCACCCCTCCACTTT. This sequence encodes CASSFGWAGYNSPLHF.

Ten or more counts support this clone. V gene TRBV7-8 combines with J gene TRBJ1-6; 7 bases are a match to TRBD1. The germline CDR1 and CDR2 sequences are SGHVS and FQNEAQ. V dropped 3 bases and J dropped 6; count of bases not matched to a gene: 17. There are 19 residues in the CDR3. Here the CDR3 reads CASSFPRDIEGGLNSPLHF. The CDR3 nucleotides are TGTGCCAGCAGCTTTCCCCGGGACATCGAAGGGGGCCTTAATTCACCCCTCCACTTT.

The V and J genes are TRBV7-9 and TRBJ1-3; tentatively, D is TRBD1 (5 bases). V was clipped by 4 bases and J by 4 bases, with 17 bases between them. This CDR3 contains 16 residues. The V gene's germline CDR1 is SEHNR and CDR2 FQNEAQ (reference sequence). CDR3 bases: TGTGCCAGCAGCTCGAGCGGGGGGACTGGCGGAAACACCATATATTTT. This gives the protein CASSSSGGTGGNTIYF.

J is TRBJ2-7 and V is TRBV7-9; D remains unclear. Germline loops: CDR1 SEHNR, CDR2 FQNEAQ (reference sequence). V lost 4 bases and J 3 bases, leaving 16 bases between the germline ends. The length of the CDR3 is 15 residues. CDR3 nucleotides: TGTGCCAGCAGCTCTGGCAGTAGCCCCAACTACGAGCAGTACTTC. Translated, it gives CASSSGSSPNYEQYF.

This chain uses TRBV6-5 with TRBJ2-7; 7 bases fit TRBD1. The V gene's germline CDR1 is MNHEY and CDR2 SVGAGI. The CDR3 has 13 amino acids. V lost 8 bases, J lost 0 bases, and 4 bases stayed unmatched. The chain's CDR3 is CASQDRSSYEQYV. For the CDR3, the DNA is TGTGCCAGCCAGGACAGGAGCTCCTACGAGCAGTACGTC.

The chain links TRBV6-2 or TRBV6-3 to TRBJ1-1; D unclear. Between the trimmed V and J ends, which lost 0 bases and 7 bases, there was a span of 9 bases. The germline CDR1 and CDR2 sequences are MNHEY and SVGEGT. The CDR3 consists of 13 residues. CDR3 in amino acids: CASSYSLGIEAFF. In DNA, the CDR3 is TGTGCCAGCAGTTACTCGCTCGGGATTGAAGCTTTCTTT.

The chain employs TRBV30 and TRBJ1-2, with D tentatively TRBD1 (6 bases). This CDR3 region has 11 residues. Germline V gene data show CDR1 as GTSNPN and CDR2 as SVGIG (reference sequence). The CDR3 is CAQGPGYGYTF. The CDR3 DNA reads as TGTGCACAGGGCCCCGGCTATGGCTACACCTTC.

The genes are TRBV5-6 and TRBJ1-4; TRBD1 agrees at 8 bases. With V trimmed by 3 bases and J by 7 bases, 5 bases remained unmatched. This CDR3 contains 14 residues. The V gene's germline CDR1 is SGHDT and CDR2 YYEEEE. The CDR3 is CASSYGGTGEKLFF. CDR3 DNA sequence: TGTGCCAGCAGCTACGGCGGGACAGGTGAAAAACTGTTTTTT. Full variable domain (outside the CDR3, taken from reference TRBV5-6 and TRBJ1-4): DAGVTQSPTHLIKTRGQQVTLRCSPKSGHDTVSWYQQALGQGPQFIFQYYEEEERQRGNFPDRFSGHQFPNYSSELNVNALLLGDSALYLCASSYGGTGEKLFFGSGTQLSVL.

The genes are TRBV6-5 and TRBJ1-1; 9 bases agree with TRBD1. Germline assignment: CDR1 MNHEY and CDR2 SVGAGI. CDR3 length: 14 amino acids. Germline trimming cut 1 base from V and 6 bases from J; bases unmatched to any gene: 3. DNA for the CDR3: TGTGCCAGCAGTTACTACAGGGGGCGGGCTGAAGCTTTCTTT. Translating gives CASSYYRGRAEAFF.

The chain uses TRBV6-5 and TRBJ1-4; 8 bases match TRBD1. CDR1 MNHEY and CDR2 SVGAGI come from the germline V gene. This CDR3 has 15 residues. The V and J ends lost 7 bases and 5 bases, in that order; junction bases with no gene match: 9. CDR3 amino acids: CASNLGQGINEKLFF. CDR3 nucleotides: TGTGCCAGCAACCTCGGACAGGGAATAAATGAAAAACTGTTTTTT.

The chain has TRBV11-2 and TRBJ1-1; D uncertain. Germline V CDR1 and CDR2: SGHAT, FQNNGV. The V end lost 10 bases, the J end lost 11 bases, and 17 bases lay between the germline ends. The CDR3 covers 11 residues. The DNA for the CDR3 is TGTGCCATCCGGGTCTGGTCGGATGCTTTCTTT. This sequence encodes CAIRVWSDAFF.

V usage is TRBV9 and J usage is TRBJ2-7; unclear D gene. CDR1 SGDLS and CDR2 YYNGEE come from the germline V gene. Trimming shortened V by 2 bases and J by 12 bases, and 3 bases separated the two germline ends. This CDR3 is built from 8 residues. The CDR3 DNA sequence: TGTGCCAGCAGCGTCGGGTACGTC. Translating it yields CASSVGYV.

The V call is TRBV18, the J call TRBJ1-4; D gene ambiguous. CDR3 length: 13 amino acids. The germline V and J ends were trimmed by 2 bases and 8 bases, with 9 bases remaining between them. CDR1 is KGHSH, CDR2 LQKENI, per germline. CDR3 sequence reads: CASSPGLGEKLFF. The CDR3, as DNA: TGTGCCAGCTCACCAGGGCTCGGAGAAAAACTGTTTTTT.

A note on this clone: Other DNA sequences in the same sample also yield this CDR3. The chain joins TRBV10-1 to TRBJ1-1; 8 nucleotides align to TRBD1. With 6 bases clipped from V and 2 bases from J, the junction kept 2 bases outside the gene matches. Looked up from germline, CDR1 is WNHNN and CDR2 is SYGVQD (reference sequence). The CDR3 covers 13 residues. Here the CDR3 reads CASSAGGNTEAFF. The CDR3 DNA follows: TGCGCCAGCAGCGCAGGGGGCAACACTGAAGCTTTCTTT.

The genes are TRBV19 and TRBJ2-7; 11 bases align to TRBD1. Germline V CDR1 and CDR2: LNHDA, SQIVND (reference sequence). The CDR3 spans 14 residues. After removal of 6 bases from V and 6 bases from J, the junction contained 7 bases not matched to a gene. This CDR3 reads CASRDRGRRAEQYF. CDR3 coding DNA: TGTGCCAGTAGGGACAGGGGGCGCCGGGCCGAGCAGTACTTC.